Here is one T cell receptor beta chain with its context. Its antigen is unidentified. Assay: immunoSEQ multiplex PCR; the TCRdb copy retains only in-frame clones and omits some. The table records fewer than 200,000 clones, roughly 94% of them present only once. This CDR3 contains 15 residues. V was trimmed by 5 bases and J by 8 bases, leaving 18 bases between them. In germline, CDR1 is SGHTA, CDR2 FQGNSA. The source of the sample is a study of OX40 agonist ivuxolimab in advanced cancers. Study at large: In this trial design, patients received ivuxolimab intravenously at 0.01 to 10 mg/kg every 2 weeks. A mean age of roughly 60 years, range about 20 to 79, was recorded, and roughly 80% were male. One hepatocellular carcinoma and a couple of cutaneous melanoma patients partially responded. Broader study findings: With doses of 0.1 to 3.0 mg/kg, CD4+ and CD8+ blood T cells had undergone clonal expansion by week 6.

V usage is TRBV7-2 and J usage is TRBJ2-2; D is unclear. The origin of this receptor is an adult with an advanced solid tumor such as melanoma, head and neck, liver or kidney cancer. The sample was CD4+ or CD8+ T cells sorted from blood, taken in a trial of the OX40 agonist ivuxolimab. The CDR3 bases are TGTGCCAGCAGCAATGGGGTTGGCGGTTCAGGGGAGCTGTTTTTT. As protein: CASSNGVGGSGELFF.